These 18 T cell receptor beta chains came from one sample sequenced in a study of shared clonotypes between healthy human individuals. Using immunoSEQ multiplex PCR, the repertoire was profiled, and TCRdb retains in-frame clones only, with some absent. The sample carries some 580,000 clones, 97% recorded once. Sequencing was carried out using naive CD4+ T cells sorted from blood. The sample's subset: CD45RA+ positively selected. The receptors originated from a woman under 40 in good health.

The gene calls are TRBV27 and TRBJ1-5; TRBD1 aligns across 7 bases. This CDR3 is built from 15 residues. V lost 6 bases, J lost 0 bases, and 5 bases stayed unmatched. The germline gives CDR1 MNHEY, CDR2 SMNVEV (reference sequence). The CDR3: CASRLQGYSNQPQHF. The DNA for the CDR3 is TGTGCCAGCAGACTACAGGGGTATAGCAATCAGCCCCAGCATTTT.

V gene TRBV7-6 combines with J gene TRBJ2-3; weak D call: TRBD2 (5 bases). The CDR3 is 17 amino acids. Per germline, CDR1 SGHVS and CDR2 FNYEAQ. V was cut by 5 bases and J by 3 bases, with 21 bases left in between. DNA for the CDR3: TGTGCCAGCAGCCAATTAGGCGGACGGGGAGCTACAGATACGCAGTATTTT. Amino acid sequence: CASSQLGGRGATDTQYF.

The chain has TRBV28 and TRBJ1-5; 7 bases line up with TRBD1. CDR1 is MDHEN, CDR2 SYDVKM, per germline. This CDR3 spans 17 amino acids. V lost 3 bases and J lost 1; bases outside the gene matches: 9. The CDR3 nucleotides are TGTGCCAGCAGTTTGCCTACCTACAGGGGCAGCAATCAGCCCCAGCATTTT. This gives the protein CASSLPTYRGSNQPQHF.

J is TRBJ1-4 and V is TRBV7-9; D not certain. Trimming stripped 5 bases from V and 0 bases from J, with 13 bases between. This CDR3 has 16 amino acids. Per germline, CDR1 SEHNR and CDR2 FQNEAQ (reference sequence). The CDR3 loop reads CASSPRRLATNEKLFF. The CDR3 nucleotides are TGTGCCAGCAGCCCAAGACGTCTTGCAACTAATGAAAAACTGTTTTTT.

In regard to this clone: The junction departs from germline at one end; a sequencing error may be responsible. The chain joins TRBV15 to TRBJ1-1; D is ambiguous. Germline loops: CDR1 LNHNV, CDR2 YYDKDF (reference sequence). The CDR3 length is 13 residues. CDR3 sequence reads: CATSGDPNTEAFF. DNA for the CDR3: TGTGCCACCAGCGGAGACCCGAACACTGAAGCTTTCTTT.

The chain has TRBV7-9 and TRBJ2-3; TRBD1 is a possible D gene (5 bases). The ends were cut back, 4 bases at V and 4 bases at J, with 9 bases in the middle. CDR1 and CDR2 from the germline V gene are SEHNR and FQNEAQ (reference sequence). There are 13 residues in the CDR3. CDR3 in amino acids: CASSSGYPDTQYF. CDR3 bases: TGTGCCAGCAGCTCAGGGTATCCAGATACGCAGTATTTT.

The chain links TRBV9 to TRBJ1-4; D is possibly TRBD1 (5 bases). The V end was cut by 0 bases, the J end by 8 bases, with 17 bases between. From germline, CDR1 is SGDLS and CDR2 YYNGEE. This CDR3 is built from 16 residues. The CDR3 nucleotides read TGTGCCAGCAGCGTAGGTGGAGGACACGAGGGCGAAAAACTGTTTTTT. Protein sequence: CASSVGGGHEGEKLFF.

This chain connects TRBV11-1 to TRBJ2-7, with 9 bases lining up with TRBD1. Germline V gene data show CDR1 as SGHAT and CDR2 as FQDESV (reference sequence). This CDR3 is built from 15 residues. The J segment lost 2 bases and the V segment lost 1 base, leaving 3 bases of the junction unmatched. The CDR3 bases are TGTGCCAGCAGCTTAGTAACAGGGGGCGCCTACGAGCAGTACTTC. Amino acids: CASSLVTGGAYEQYF.

The V gene is TRBV10-3, the J gene TRBJ2-2; perhaps TRBD1 as D (6 bases). Germline-derived CDR1 and CDR2 are ENHRY and SYGVKD. Trimming stripped 1 base from V and 3 bases from J, with 9 bases between. This CDR3 is 15 amino acids long. The CDR3 region is CAISEWNRDTGELFF. CDR3 bases: TGTGCCATCAGTGAGTGGAACAGGGACACCGGGGAGCTGTTTTTT.

V and J are TRBV10-3 and TRBJ1-4; 12 positions agree with TRBD1. This CDR3 contains 14 residues. Germline CDR1 reads ENHRY; CDR2 reads SYGVKD. V lost 10 bases, J lost 2 bases, and 2 bases stayed unmatched. The CDR3 protein is CATGTGGTNEKLFF. The CDR3 bases are TGTGCCACCGGGACAGGGGGCACTAATGAAAAACTGTTTTTT.

This chain joins TRBV11-2 and TRBJ2-2; D ambiguous. The CDR3 totals 17 residues. The germline V gene has CDR1 SGHAT and CDR2 FQNNGV. The V and J ends lost 3 bases and 0 bases respectively, with 14 bases between them. The CDR3 sequence: CASSFLGSGTNTGELFF. The CDR3 coding sequence is TGTGCCAGCAGCTTTCTCGGTTCGGGCACGAACACCGGGGAGCTGTTTTTT.

This chain uses TRBV6-6 with TRBJ2-1; D unclear. V lost 7 bases to trimming and J lost 5 bases, with 18 bases between them. The CDR3 runs to 15 residues. The germline V gene has CDR1 MNHNY and CDR2 SVGAGI (reference sequence). The CDR3 is CASKNSGRENNEQFF. The CDR3 bases are TGTGCCAGCAAAAACTCGGGCCGAGAAAACAATGAGCAGTTCTTC.

The rearrangement joins TRBV7-9 to TRBJ2-7; the D is unclear. This CDR3 comprises 12 residues. Deletions cut 2 bases from V and 5 bases from J, with 7 bases between. Looked up from germline, CDR1 is SEHNR and CDR2 is FQNEAQ (reference sequence). This CDR3 is CASSLRADEQYF. CDR3 coding DNA: TGTGCCAGCAGCTTAAGGGCCGACGAGCAGTACTTC.

This clone showed up just once. The CDR3 spells CASSIPGQGAYEQYF. In DNA form, the CDR3 reads TGTGCCAGCAGTATCCCGGGACAGGGGGCCTACGAGCAGTACTTC. This chain uses TRBV28 with TRBJ2-7, with 11 positions matching TRBD1. The CDR3 is 15 residues long. V gave up 5 bases and J gave up 2 bases; unmatched junction bases: 5. Germline V lookup: CDR1 MDHEN, CDR2 SYDVKM.

This sequence joins TRBV2 and TRBJ2-1, with D hard to call. This CDR3 has 15 amino acids. Germline loops: CDR1 SNHLY, CDR2 FYNNEI. With 3 bases removed from V and 7 bases from J, the gap between germline ends came to 16 bases. DNA for the CDR3: TGTGCCAGCAGTGATGGGGTGGCACTGGGGAATGAGCAGTTCTTC. Amino acid sequence: CASSDGVALGNEQFF.

The rearrangement uses TRBV5-1 and TRBJ2-1; TRBD2 matches at 8 bases. Germline V gives CDR1 SGHRS, CDR2 YFSETQ. The CDR3 totals 13 residues. With 5 bases clipped from V and 5 bases from J, the junction kept 3 bases outside the gene matches. The CDR3 region has the DNA TGCGCCAGCAGACTAGCGGATCACAATGAGCAGTTCTTC. Its protein product is CASRLADHNEQFF.

As concerns this clone: The same CDR3 can be traced to other DNA sequences in this sample. V and J are TRBV7-3 and TRBJ1-1, with a weak D call TRBD1 (5 bases). Germline CDR1 reads SGHTA; CDR2 reads FQGTGA. This CDR3 comprises 13 residues. V was trimmed by 4 bases and J by 1 base, leaving 7 bases between them. CDR3 residues: CASSSQGNTEAFF. In DNA form, the CDR3 reads TGTGCCAGCAGCTCGCAGGGGAACACTGAAGCTTTCTTT.

This chain joins TRBV5-1 and TRBJ2-2; D remains unclear. From germline, CDR1 is SGHRS and CDR2 YFSETQ. V shed 2 bases and J shed 6 bases, with 8 bases lying between them. The CDR3 covers 13 residues. CDR3 nucleotides: TGCGCCAGCAGCTTCGAGTTGGCCGGGGAGCTGTTTTTT. Encoded protein: CASSFELAGELFF.